These 30 T cell receptor beta chains were sequenced from one sample in a study of persistence of HIV-infected CD4 T cells (dated by TCRdb to the early 2020s). TCRbeta repertoires were sequenced from genomic DNA with the immunoSEQ hsTCRB assay version 4 in survey mode. Not all clones reach the TCRdb copy of this immuneACCESS table, which keeps in-frame sequences only. Checked studies attribute under half of the gap to unresolved V genes and leave the rest unexplained. The sample data list about 43,000 clones, and more than 80% of these were observed just once. The top ten clones comprise over 1% of the sample. No cognate antigen is known for these TCRs. Per the publication, the treatment or condition label means: suppressive antiretroviral therapy. As a nonspecific positive control representing the CD4+ T cell repertoire, the cells were stimulated with anti-CD3/anti-CD28 magnetic beads. CD4+ T cells that responded were sorted based on upregulation of both CD40 ligand and CD69.

The starting material was CD4+ T cells sorted from PBMCs after roughly 18-hour stimulation, obtained from a patient who received antiretroviral therapy. The intended sense of this specimen's cell subset or site label: CD40L+CD69+ CD4 T cells responding to anti-CD3/anti-CD28 beads, representing the overall repertoire. The origin of the receptors is an adult man with HIV who was CMV-seropositive.

The J gene is TRBJ2-7, the V gene TRBV11-1, with a weak D call TRBD2 (5 bases). V gave up 4 bases and J gave up 7 bases, with 17 bases separating them. The length of the CDR3 is 14 residues. The germline gives CDR1 SGHAT, CDR2 FQDESV (reference sequence). CDR3 sequence (DNA): TGTGCCAGCAGCTCCCTCCGGCCCGGGGAAGAGCAGTACTTC. The encoded protein is CASSSLRPGEEQYF.

The chain carries TRBV28 and TRBJ1-1, with a weak D call TRBD1 (6 bases). The ends were cut back, 7 bases at V and 3 bases at J, with 24 bases in the middle. Germline CDR1 and CDR2: MDHEN and SYDVKM. CDR3 length equals 17 residues. CDR3 protein: CASIPSGTRGRYTEAFF. The CDR3 nucleotides read TGTGCCAGCATTCCTTCCGGGACAAGGGGTCGGTACACTGAAGCTTTCTTT.

The chain uses TRBV19 and TRBJ2-3, with TRBD1 matching 10 bases. This CDR3 is built from 15 residues. Germline CDR1 and CDR2: LNHDA and SQIVND (reference sequence). The junction had 11 bases not matched to a gene; V was cut back by 6 bases and J by 8 bases. CDR3 DNA: TGTGCCAGTAGGACCTCGGGACAGGGGCCCGGTACGCAGTATTTT. Translated, it gives CASRTSGQGPGTQYF.

This clone occurred a few times. V gene TRBV4-2 combines with J gene TRBJ1-1, with a tentative D call TRBD1 (6 bases). Germline V gene lookup returns CDR1 LGHNA and CDR2 YNFKEQ. CDR3 length: 16 amino acids. V was shortened by 0 bases and J by 5 bases, with 16 bases between the two germline ends. CDR3 DNA sequence: TGTGCCAGCAGCCAAGAAGGGGGGAGGATTGGAACTGAAGCTTTCTTT. Protein product: CASSQEGGRIGTEAFF.

V gene TRBV5-1 combines with J gene TRBJ2-7; TRBD2 agrees at 7 bases. Germline values: CDR1 SGHRS, CDR2 YFSETQ. V gave up 4 bases and J gave up 3 bases; unmatched junction bases: 7. This CDR3 is 14 amino acids long. This CDR3 is CASSREEGLYEQYF. In DNA form, the CDR3 reads TGCGCCAGCAGCCGGGAGGAGGGTCTCTACGAGCAGTACTTC.

V and J are TRBV3-1 (or the pseudogene TRBV3-2) and TRBJ2-7; 11 bases match TRBD2. Unmatched junction bases numbered 3, after V lost 3 bases and J lost 2 bases. The CDR3 is 15 residues long. Germline V CDR1 and CDR2: LGHDT, YNNKEL (reference sequence). This CDR3 is CASSHGLAGAYEQYF. In DNA form, the CDR3 reads TGTGCCAGCAGCCACGGACTAGCGGGTGCCTACGAGCAGTACTTC.

The CDR3 sequence: CASSRAADPSYEQYF. CDR3 sequence (DNA): TGTGCCAGCTCACGGGCCGCCGACCCCTCCTACGAGCAGTACTTC. J is TRBJ2-7 and V is TRBV18; D uncertain. CDR1 is KGHSH and CDR2 is LQKENI in the germline V gene. The CDR3 is 15 amino acids. The germline V and J ends were trimmed by 4 bases and 0 bases, with 13 bases remaining between them.

The chain has TRBV27 and TRBJ1-4; D not resolved. The V end was cut by 2 bases, the J end by 5 bases, with 6 bases between. The CDR3 contains 13 residues. The germline V gene has CDR1 MNHEY and CDR2 SMNVEV (reference sequence). As DNA, the CDR3 is TGTGCCAGCAGTTTAGGACGGAATGAAAAACTGTTTTTT. The encoded protein is CASSLGRNEKLFF.

The chain combines TRBV25-1 with TRBJ1-6; tentative D call: TRBD1 (6 bases). Germline V CDR1 and CDR2: MGHDK, SYGVNS. The CDR3 has 13 residues. V was shortened by 6 bases and J by 11 bases, with 14 bases between the two germline ends. CDR3 DNA: TGTGCCAGCAGGCCACAGGGAATGGCACCCCTCCACTTT. As protein: CASRPQGMAPLHF.

As to this clone: One end of the junction varies from germline; a read error may be responsible. V usage is TRBV28 and J usage is TRBJ1-5; TRBD1 agrees at 9 bases. The CDR3 is made up of 14 amino acids. Germline V CDR1 and CDR2: MDHEN, SYDVKM. The CDR3 bases are TGTGCCGGCAGGACAGGGGCCCAGTTGAAGCCCCAGCATTTT. This encodes CAGRTGAQLKPQHF.

V and J are TRBV5-1 and TRBJ2-5; 7 nucleotides line up with TRBD2. With 2 bases clipped from V and 4 bases from J, the junction kept 5 bases outside the gene matches. Germline V lookup: CDR1 SGHRS, CDR2 YFSETQ. The CDR3 totals 14 residues. CDR3 residues: CASSLGPGGETQYF. The DNA for the CDR3 is TGCGCCAGCAGCTTAGGTCCGGGGGGAGAGACCCAGTACTTC.

J is TRBJ2-1 and V is TRBV9, with D perhaps matching TRBD1 or TRBD2 (5 bases each). Per germline, CDR1 SGDLS and CDR2 YYNGEE. The germline V and J ends were trimmed by 7 bases and 3 bases, with 11 bases remaining between them. The CDR3 covers 13 residues. CDR3 residues: CASARDLYNEQFF. The DNA for the CDR3 is TGTGCCAGCGCCCGGGACCTCTACAATGAGCAGTTCTTC.

The chain employs TRBV7-9 and TRBJ1-5; D gene ambiguous. Trimming took 2 bases from V and 5 from J, leaving 10 bases between them. The germline CDR1 and CDR2 sequences are SEHNR and FQNEAQ (reference sequence). The CDR3 runs to 14 residues. The CDR3 loop is CASSLLRKHQPQHF. In DNA form, the CDR3 reads TGTGCCAGCAGCTTATTACGCAAGCATCAGCCCCAGCATTTT.

The chain joins TRBV19 to TRBJ2-7, with D tentatively TRBD1 (5 bases). From germline, CDR1 is LNHDA and CDR2 SQIVND (reference sequence). This CDR3 has 15 amino acids. Trimming stripped 4 bases from V and 4 bases from J, with 17 bases between. In DNA form, the CDR3 reads TGTGCCAGTAGTACTTCAGGGTTTAGGATTTACGAGCAGTACTTC. Its translation is CASSTSGFRIYEQYF.

The V call is TRBV7-9, the J call TRBJ1-4, with D unclear. The CDR3 loop spans 14 amino acids. V dropped 5 bases and J dropped 5 bases, with 12 bases sitting between them. Germline-derived CDR1 and CDR2 are SEHNR and FQNEAQ (reference sequence). CDR3 nucleotide sequence: TGTGCCAGCAGCGCCCGGACGGAGAATGAAAAACTGTTTTTT. Translating it yields CASSARTENEKLFF.

The chain has TRBV6-4 and TRBJ2-7; TRBD1 matches at 8 bases. CDR3 size: 19 residues. Germline V gives CDR1 MRHNA, CDR2 SNTAGT. V gave up 0 bases and J gave up 1 base; unmatched junction bases: 14. The CDR3 bases are TGTGCCAGCAGTGACTCGACGGGACAGGTCCTGCGCGCGTCCTACGAGCAGTACTTC. Protein: CASSDSTGQVLRASYEQYF.

The chain has TRBV7-3 and TRBJ2-3; the D gene is possibly TRBD2 (5 bases). This CDR3 has 15 residues. V shed 5 bases and J shed 4 bases, with 16 bases lying between them. Germline assignment: CDR1 SGHTA and CDR2 FQGTGA. Here the CDR3 DNA reads TGTGCCAGCAGCCCAAGCGGTAGCAGGCCAGATACGCAGTATTTT. This encodes CASSPSGSRPDTQYF.

This chain uses TRBV5-1 with TRBJ1-4; perhaps TRBD1 as D (6 bases). Germline V gene data show CDR1 as SGHRS and CDR2 as YFSETQ. Deletions cut 4 bases from V and 5 bases from J, with 12 bases between. This CDR3 region has 14 residues. The CDR3 nucleotides read TGCGCCAGCAGCCCTGACAGGCCAAATGAAAAACTGTTTTTT. This translates into CASSPDRPNEKLFF.

This clone was seen a few times. This chain's CDR3 is CSAWGRTEAFF. In DNA, the CDR3 is TGCAGTGCTTGGGGGCGTACTGAAGCTTTCTTT. V gene TRBV20-1 combines with J gene TRBJ1-1; tentative D call: TRBD1 (6 bases). The germline gives CDR1 DFQATT, CDR2 SNEGSKA (reference sequence). Between the trimmed V and J ends, which lost 5 bases and 5 bases, there was a span of 9 bases. This CDR3 has 11 amino acids.

This clone was seen a single time. The CDR3, as DNA: TGTGCCAGCAGTTTCTCTATCAATGAGCAGTTCTTC. The encoded protein is CASSFSINEQFF. The chain recombines TRBV12-3 or TRBV12-4 with TRBJ2-1, with D unclear. The CDR3 sequence is 12 residues long. Deletions cut 3 bases from V and 6 bases from J, with 6 bases between.

V is TRBV5-1 and J is TRBJ1-5; tentative D call: TRBD1 (5 bases). V was shortened by 4 bases and J by 7 bases, with 15 bases between the two germline ends. Germline V gene sequence: CDR1 SGHRS, CDR2 YFSETQ. This CDR3 comprises 14 residues. The CDR3 bases are TGCGCCAGCAGCCCGGGACTCTCAGGCCAGCCCCAGCATTTT. Translating gives CASSPGLSGQPQHF.

The chain uses TRBV19 and TRBJ1-1; TRBD1 matches 7 bases. The CDR3 covers 14 residues. The junction had 1 base not matched to a gene; V was cut back by 2 bases and J by 1 base. From germline, CDR1 is LNHDA and CDR2 SQIVND (reference sequence). The CDR3 sequence: CASSIRTGNTEAFF. The CDR3 DNA reads TGTGCCAGTAGTATAAGGACAGGGAACACTGAAGCTTTCTTT.

V and J are TRBV5-1 and TRBJ1-2; 9 bases fit TRBD1. CDR3 length: 15 amino acids. Germline V gives CDR1 SGHRS, CDR2 YFSETQ. Unmatched junction bases numbered 8, after V lost 4 bases and J lost 4 bases. The CDR3 bases are TGCGCCAGCAGCAATCCAGGGACAGGGAGCTATGGCTACACCTTC. It translates to CASSNPGTGSYGYTF.

The chain employs TRBV6-6 and TRBJ1-2, with 7 bases fitting TRBD1. Germline CDR1 MNHNY, CDR2 SVGAGI (reference sequence). The CDR3 covers 16 residues. V lost 6 bases and J lost 1; bases outside the gene matches: 11. The CDR3 loop is CASRTDGQDNNYGYTF. CDR3 sequence (DNA): TGTGCCAGCAGGACGGACGGACAGGACAATAACTATGGCTACACCTTC.

The table lists this clone with a count of one. The chain recombines TRBV7-8 with TRBJ2-7; 9 nucleotides line up with TRBD1. The trim removed 5 bases at V and 3 bases at J, leaving 8 bases unmatched. CDR3 size: 15 residues. CDR1 is SGHVS, CDR2 FQNEAQ, per germline. This CDR3 reads CASSPGTGIGYEQYF. In nucleotides, the CDR3 is TGTGCCAGCAGCCCCGGGACAGGGATTGGCTACGAGCAGTACTTC.

This chain uses TRBV7-9 with TRBJ1-1; tentative D call: TRBD1 (5 bases). The CDR3 extends over 13 amino acids. The V gene's germline CDR1 is SEHNR and CDR2 FQNEAQ (reference sequence). Deletions cut 5 bases from V and 4 bases from J, with 11 bases between. CDR3 region: CASSRGGSTEAFF. The CDR3 DNA follows: TGTGCCAGCAGCCGGGGGGGTAGCACTGAAGCTTTCTTT.

V gene TRBV28 combines with J gene TRBJ2-7; D is perhaps TRBD2 (6 bases). The CDR3 consists of 14 residues. Per germline, CDR1 MDHEN and CDR2 SYDVKM. V gave up 4 bases and J gave up 2 bases, with 12 bases separating them. CDR3 protein: CASSYAGLAYEQYF. CDR3 sequence (DNA): TGTGCCAGCAGTTATGCGGGGTTAGCCTACGAGCAGTACTTC.

V gene TRBV28 combines with J gene TRBJ1-2; D might be TRBD1 (5 bases). The CDR3 runs 14 residues. Germline V gene sequence: CDR1 MDHEN, CDR2 SYDVKM. The V end was cut by 4 bases, the J end by 1 base, with 10 bases between. As DNA, the CDR3 is TGTGCCAGCAGTTCGCTGACAGTTAACTATGGCTACACCTTC. This encodes CASSSLTVNYGYTF.

Only one count was recorded for this clone. V gene TRBV11-3 combines with J gene TRBJ1-1; 8 bases agree with TRBD1. The length of the CDR3 is 16 residues. After removal of 5 bases from V and 0 bases from J, the junction contained 8 bases not matched to a gene. CDR1 is SGHNT and CDR2 is YENEEA in the germline V gene. CDR3: CASSLTNRGMNTEAFF. CDR3 DNA sequence: TGTGCCAGCAGCCTGACTAACAGGGGGATGAACACTGAAGCTTTCTTT.

The chain is built from TRBV3-1 (or the pseudogene TRBV3-2) and TRBJ1-5, with TRBD1 matching over 7 bases. Per germline, CDR1 LGHDT and CDR2 YNNKEL (reference sequence). There are 16 residues in the CDR3. V shed 1 base, J shed 3 bases, and the junction held 6 bases outside the gene matches. DNA for the CDR3: TGTGCCAGCAGCCAAGTCGAGACAGGGAACAATCAGCCCCAGCATTTT. Residues: CASSQVETGNNQPQHF.